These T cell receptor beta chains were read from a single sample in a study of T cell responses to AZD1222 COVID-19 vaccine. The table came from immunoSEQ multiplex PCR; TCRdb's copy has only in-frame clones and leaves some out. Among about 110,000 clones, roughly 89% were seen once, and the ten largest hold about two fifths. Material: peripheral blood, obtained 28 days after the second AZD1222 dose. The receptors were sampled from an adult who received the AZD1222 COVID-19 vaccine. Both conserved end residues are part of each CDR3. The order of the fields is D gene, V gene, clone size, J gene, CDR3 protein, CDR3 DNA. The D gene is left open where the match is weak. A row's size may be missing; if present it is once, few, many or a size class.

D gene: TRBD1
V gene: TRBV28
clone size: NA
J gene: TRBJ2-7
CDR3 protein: CASSLSNPGTGGLEQYF
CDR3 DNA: TGTGCCAGCAGTTTATCCAATCCGGGGACAGGGGGCCTCGAGCAGTACTTC

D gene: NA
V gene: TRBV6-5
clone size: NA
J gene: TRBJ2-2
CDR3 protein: CASRQGYTGELFF
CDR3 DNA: TGTGCCAGCAGGCAGGGATACACCGGGGAGCTGTTTTTT

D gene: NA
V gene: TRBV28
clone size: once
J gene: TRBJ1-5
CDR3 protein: CASNVRGSNQPQHF
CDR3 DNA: TGTGCCAGCAACGTCCGGGGCAGCAATCAGCCCCAGCATTTT

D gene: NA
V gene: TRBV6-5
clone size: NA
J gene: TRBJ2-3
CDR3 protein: CASRPRGISTDTQYF
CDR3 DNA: TGTGCCAGCAGACCACGGGGAATTAGCACAGATACGCAGTATTTT

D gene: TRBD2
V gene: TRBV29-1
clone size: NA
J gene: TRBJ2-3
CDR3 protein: CSVRLAGGPLDTQYF
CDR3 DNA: TGCAGCGTCCGACTAGCGGGAGGGCCGTTAGATACGCAGTATTTT

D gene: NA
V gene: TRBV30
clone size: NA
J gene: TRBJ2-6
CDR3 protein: CAWSVLRSGANVLTF
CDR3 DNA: TGTGCCTGGAGTGTGTTGAGATCTGGGGCCAACGTCCTGACTTTC

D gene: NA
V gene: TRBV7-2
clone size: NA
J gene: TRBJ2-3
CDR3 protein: CASRGLIDTQYF
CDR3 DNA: TGTGCCAGCAGGGGGTTGATAGATACGCAGTATTTT

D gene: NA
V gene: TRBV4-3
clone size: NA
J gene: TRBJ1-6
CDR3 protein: CASNQIQWNSPLHF
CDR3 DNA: TGCGCCAGCAACCAGATTCAGTGGAATTCACCCCTCCACTTT

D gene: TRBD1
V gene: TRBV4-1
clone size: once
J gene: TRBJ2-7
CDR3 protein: CASSQSGQGTYEQYF
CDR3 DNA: TGCGCCAGCAGCCAGTCGGGACAGGGGACCTACGAGCAGTACTTC

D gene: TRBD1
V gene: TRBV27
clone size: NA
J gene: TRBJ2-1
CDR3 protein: CASSPWTGLSSYNEQFF
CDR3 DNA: TGTGCCAGCAGTCCGTGGACAGGCCTTAGCTCCTACAATGAGCAGTTCTTC

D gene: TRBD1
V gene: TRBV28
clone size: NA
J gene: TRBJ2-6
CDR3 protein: CASSSFRQGLRSGANVLTF
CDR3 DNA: TGTGCCAGCAGTTCATTCCGACAGGGGCTGAGGTCTGGGGCCAACGTCCTGACTTTC

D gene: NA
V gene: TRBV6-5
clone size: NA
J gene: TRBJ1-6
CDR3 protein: CASSYSPIIGSPLHF
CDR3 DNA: TGTGCCAGCAGTTACTCGCCTATTATAGGGTCACCCCTCCACTTT

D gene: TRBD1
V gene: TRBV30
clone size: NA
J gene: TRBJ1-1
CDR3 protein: CAWSDRDEAFF
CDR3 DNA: TGTGCCTGGAGCGACAGGGATGAAGCTTTCTTT

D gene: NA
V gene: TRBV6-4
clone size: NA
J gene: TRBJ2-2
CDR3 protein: CASSDSTVGELFF
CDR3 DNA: TGTGCCAGCAGTGACTCGACTGTCGGGGAGCTGTTTTTT

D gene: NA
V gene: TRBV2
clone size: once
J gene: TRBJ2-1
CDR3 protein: CASTPGVADEQFF
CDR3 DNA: TGTGCCAGCACCCCAGGGGTGGCGGATGAGCAGTTCTTC

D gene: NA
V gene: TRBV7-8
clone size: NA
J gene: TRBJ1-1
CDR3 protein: CASSLGAVNTEAFF
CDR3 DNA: TGTGCCAGCAGCTTAGGGGCAGTCAACACTGAAGCTTTCTTT

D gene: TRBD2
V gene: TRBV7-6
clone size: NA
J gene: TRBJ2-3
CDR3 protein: CASSNFRDYRSDTQYF
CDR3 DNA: TGTGCCAGCAGCAACTTCCGGGACTACCGGAGCGATACGCAGTATTTT

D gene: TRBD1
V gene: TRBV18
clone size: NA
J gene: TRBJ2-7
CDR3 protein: CASGTGLHEQYF
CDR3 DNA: TGTGCGTCGGGGACAGGGCTCCACGAGCAGTACTTC

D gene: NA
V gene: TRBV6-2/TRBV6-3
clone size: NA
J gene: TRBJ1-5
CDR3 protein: CASSYVSSNQPQHF
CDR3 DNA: TGTGCCAGCAGTTACGTCAGTAGCAATCAGCCCCAGCATTTT

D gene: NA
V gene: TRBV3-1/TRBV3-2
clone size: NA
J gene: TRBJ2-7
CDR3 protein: CASSHINRDEQYF
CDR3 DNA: TGTGCCAGCAGCCATATTAACAGGGACGAGCAGTACTTC

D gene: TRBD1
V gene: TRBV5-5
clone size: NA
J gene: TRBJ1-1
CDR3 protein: CASRPRQGTGTEAFF
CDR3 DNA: TGTGCCAGCAGGCCCCGACAGGGGACGGGGACTGAAGCTTTCTTT

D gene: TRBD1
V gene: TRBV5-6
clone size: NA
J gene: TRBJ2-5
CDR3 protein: CASSLVWTGAGETQYF
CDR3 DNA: TGTGCCAGCAGCTTGGTCTGGACAGGGGCGGGAGAGACCCAGTACTTC

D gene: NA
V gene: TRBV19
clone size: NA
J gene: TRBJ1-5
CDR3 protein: CASSIGEGRNQPQHF
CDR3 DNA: TGTGCCAGTAGTATAGGGGAGGGCCGCAATCAGCCCCAGCATTTT

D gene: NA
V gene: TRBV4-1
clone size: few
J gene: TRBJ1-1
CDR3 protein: CASSRGDGSRTEAFF
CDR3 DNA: TGCGCCAGCAGCCGGGGGGACGGTTCGAGGACTGAAGCTTTCTTT

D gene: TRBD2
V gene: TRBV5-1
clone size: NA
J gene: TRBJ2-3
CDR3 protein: CASRRTSGMTTDTQYF
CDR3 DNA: TGCGCCAGCCGCCGGACTAGCGGGATGACGACAGATACGCAGTATTTT

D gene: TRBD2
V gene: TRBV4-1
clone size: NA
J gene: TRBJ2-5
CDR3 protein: CASSQGRVAGVETQYF
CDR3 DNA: TGCGCCAGCAGCCAGGGTAGAGTAGCGGGAGTAGAGACCCAGTACTTC

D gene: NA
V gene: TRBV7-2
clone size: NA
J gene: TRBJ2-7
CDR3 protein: CASSRTRDEQYF
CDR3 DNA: TGTGCCAGCAGCCGAACAAGAGACGAGCAGTACTTC

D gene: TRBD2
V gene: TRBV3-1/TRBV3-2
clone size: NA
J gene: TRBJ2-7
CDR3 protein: CASSQWGTSGYSYEQYF
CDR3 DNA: TGTGCCAGCAGCCAATGGGGGACTAGCGGTTACTCCTACGAGCAGTACTTC

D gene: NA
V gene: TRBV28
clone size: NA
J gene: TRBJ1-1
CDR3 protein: CATRRAANTEAFF
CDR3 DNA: TGTGCCACCAGGCGGGCGGCAAACACTGAAGCTTTCTTT

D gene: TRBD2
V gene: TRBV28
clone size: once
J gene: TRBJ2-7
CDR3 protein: CASSLVRGSGRLYEQYF
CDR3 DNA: TGTGCCAGCAGTTTAGTTAGGGGGAGCGGGAGACTCTACGAGCAGTACTTC

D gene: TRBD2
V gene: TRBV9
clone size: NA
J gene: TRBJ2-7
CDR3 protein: CASSVTGLAGEQYF
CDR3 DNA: TGTGCCAGCAGCGTTACGGGACTAGCAGGCGAGCAGTACTTC

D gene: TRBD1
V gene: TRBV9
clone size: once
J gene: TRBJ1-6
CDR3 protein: CASSVRDRSNSPLHF
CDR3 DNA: TGTGCCAGCAGCGTAAGGGACAGGTCTAATTCACCCCTCCACTTT

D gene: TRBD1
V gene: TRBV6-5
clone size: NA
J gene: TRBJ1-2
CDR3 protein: CASSFPGQGNYGYTF
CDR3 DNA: TGTGCCAGCAGTTTCCCGGGACAGGGTAACTATGGCTACACCTTC

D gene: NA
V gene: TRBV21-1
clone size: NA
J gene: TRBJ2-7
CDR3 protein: CASSIRSGSAYEQYF
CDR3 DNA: TGTGCCAGCAGCATTCGTAGCGGGAGCGCCTACGAGCAGTACTTC

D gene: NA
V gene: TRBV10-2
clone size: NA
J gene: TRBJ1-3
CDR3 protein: CASGPIPGNTIYF
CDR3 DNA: TGCGCCAGCGGCCCTATTCCTGGAAACACCATATATTTT

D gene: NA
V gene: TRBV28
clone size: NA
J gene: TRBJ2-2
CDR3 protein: CASSDPPPTHTGELFF
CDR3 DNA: TGTGCCAGCAGTGACCCCCCGCCGACCCACACCGGGGAGCTGTTTTTT

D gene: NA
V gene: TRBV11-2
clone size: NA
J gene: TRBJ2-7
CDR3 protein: CASSPRDRSYEQYF
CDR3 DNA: TGTGCCAGCAGTCCCCGGGACCGCTCCTACGAGCAGTACTTC

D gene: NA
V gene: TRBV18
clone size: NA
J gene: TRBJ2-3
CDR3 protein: CASSPLDGTDTQYF
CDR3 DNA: TGTGCCAGCTCACCCCTCGACGGGACAGATACGCAGTATTTT

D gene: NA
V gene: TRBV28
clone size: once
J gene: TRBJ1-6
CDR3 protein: CASSLEQLPRTLHF
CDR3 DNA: TGTGCCAGCAGTTTGGAGCAGCTGCCTAGGACCCTCCACTTT

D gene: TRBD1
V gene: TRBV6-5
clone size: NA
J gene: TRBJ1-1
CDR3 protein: CASSRDRVSQAFF
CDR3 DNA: TGTGCCAGCAGTCGGGACAGGGTTTCTCAAGCTTTCTTT

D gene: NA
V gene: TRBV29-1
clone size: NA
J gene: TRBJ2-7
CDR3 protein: CSVEDYSAAGYEQYF
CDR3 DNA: TGCAGCGTTGAAGATTACTCAGCGGCAGGTTACGAGCAGTACTTC

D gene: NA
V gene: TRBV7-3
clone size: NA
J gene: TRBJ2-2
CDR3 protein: CASSLTRTTTGELFF
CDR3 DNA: TGTGCCAGCAGCTTAACGAGGACCACCACCGGGGAGCTGTTTTTT

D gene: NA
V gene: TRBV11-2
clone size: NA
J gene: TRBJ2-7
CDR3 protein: CASSLERISSYEQYF
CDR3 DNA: TGTGCCAGCAGCTTAGAACGGATTAGCTCCTACGAGCAGTACTTC

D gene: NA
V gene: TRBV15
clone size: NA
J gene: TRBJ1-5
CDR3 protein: CATSRETGSNQPQHF
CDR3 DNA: TGTGCCACCAGCAGAGAAACTGGAAGCAATCAGCCCCAGCATTTT

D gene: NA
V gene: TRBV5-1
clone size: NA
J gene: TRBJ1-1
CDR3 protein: CASRSGQTRTEAFF
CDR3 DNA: TGCGCCAGCAGATCGGGCCAGACGAGAACTGAAGCTTTCTTT

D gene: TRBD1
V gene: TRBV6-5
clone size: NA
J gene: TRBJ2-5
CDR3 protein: CASTRQGLETQYF
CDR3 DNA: TGTGCCAGCACCCGACAGGGGTTGGAGACCCAGTACTTC

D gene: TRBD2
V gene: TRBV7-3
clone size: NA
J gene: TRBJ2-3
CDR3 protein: CASSQRPTSGRVTDTQYF
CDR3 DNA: TGTGCCAGCAGCCAGAGACCGACTAGCGGGAGAGTTACAGATACGCAGTATTTT

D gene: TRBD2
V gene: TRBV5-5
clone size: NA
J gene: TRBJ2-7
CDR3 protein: CASSHRDYSYEQYF
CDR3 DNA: TGTGCCAGCAGCCACCGGGACTACTCCTACGAGCAGTACTTC

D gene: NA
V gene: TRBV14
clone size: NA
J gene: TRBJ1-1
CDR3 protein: CASSHSTEAFF
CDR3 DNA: TGTGCCAGCAGCCATAGCACTGAAGCTTTCTTT

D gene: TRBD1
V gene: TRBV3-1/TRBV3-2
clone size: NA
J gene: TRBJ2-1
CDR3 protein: CASSPQTGANYNEQFF
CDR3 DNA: TGTGCCAGCAGCCCCCAAACAGGGGCGAACTACAATGAGCAGTTCTTC

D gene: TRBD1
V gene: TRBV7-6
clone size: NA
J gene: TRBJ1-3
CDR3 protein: CASSLARQGPGNTIYF
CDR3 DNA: TGTGCCAGCAGCTTAGCAAGACAGGGACCGGGAAACACCATATATTTT

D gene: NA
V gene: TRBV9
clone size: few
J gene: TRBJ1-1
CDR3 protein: CASSAIAQVGGTEAFF
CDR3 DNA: TGTGCCAGCAGCGCGATCGCCCAGGTGGGTGGAACTGAAGCTTTCTTT

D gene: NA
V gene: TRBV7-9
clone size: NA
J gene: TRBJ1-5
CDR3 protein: CASSLEGSNQPQHF
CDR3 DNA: TGTGCCAGCAGCTTGGAGGGTAGCAATCAGCCCCAGCATTTT

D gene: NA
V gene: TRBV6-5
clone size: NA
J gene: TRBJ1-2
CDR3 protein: CASGDNGYTF
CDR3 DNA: TGTGCCAGCGGGGATAATGGCTACACCTTC

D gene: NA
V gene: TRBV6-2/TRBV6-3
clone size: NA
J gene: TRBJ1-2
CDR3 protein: CASSLSENYGYTF
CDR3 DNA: TGTGCCAGCAGTTTGAGTGAAAACTATGGCTACACCTTC

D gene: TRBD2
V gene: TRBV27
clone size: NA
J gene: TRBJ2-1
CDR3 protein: CASGGLAGGENEQFF
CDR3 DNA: TGTGCCAGCGGGGGACTAGCGGGAGGGGAGAATGAGCAGTTCTTC

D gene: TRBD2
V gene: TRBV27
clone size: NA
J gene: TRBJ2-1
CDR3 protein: CASRSGGAYNEQFF
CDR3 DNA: TGTGCCAGCAGGTCGGGAGGGGCCTACAATGAGCAGTTCTTC

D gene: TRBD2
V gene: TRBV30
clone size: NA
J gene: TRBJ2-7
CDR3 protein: CALQGAGGSYEQYF
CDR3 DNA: TGTGCCTTGCAAGGGGCGGGAGGTTCCTACGAGCAGTACTTC

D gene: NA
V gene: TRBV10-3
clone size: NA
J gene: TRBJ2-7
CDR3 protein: CAISESGPSSYEQYF
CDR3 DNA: TGTGCCATCAGTGAGTCTGGGCCCAGCTCCTACGAGCAGTACTTC